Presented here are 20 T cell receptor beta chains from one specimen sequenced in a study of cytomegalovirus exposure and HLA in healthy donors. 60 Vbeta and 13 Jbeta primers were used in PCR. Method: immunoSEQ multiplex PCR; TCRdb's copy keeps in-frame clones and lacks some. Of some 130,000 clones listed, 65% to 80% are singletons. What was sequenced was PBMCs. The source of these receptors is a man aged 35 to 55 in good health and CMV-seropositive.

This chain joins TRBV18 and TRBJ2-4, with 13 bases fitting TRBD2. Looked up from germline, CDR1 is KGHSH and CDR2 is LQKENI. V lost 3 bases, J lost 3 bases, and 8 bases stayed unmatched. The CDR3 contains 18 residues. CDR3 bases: TGTGCCAGCTCACCGCGGACTAGCGGGAGTTGGGGCAAAAACATTCAGTACTTC. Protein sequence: CASSPRTSGSWGKNIQYF. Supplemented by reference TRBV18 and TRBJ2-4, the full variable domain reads NAGVMQNPRHLVRRRGQEARLRCSPMKGHSHVYWYRQLPEEGLKFMVYLQKENIIDESGMPKERFSAEFPKEGPSILRIQQVVRGDSAAYFCASSPRTSGSWGKNIQYFGAGTRLSVL.

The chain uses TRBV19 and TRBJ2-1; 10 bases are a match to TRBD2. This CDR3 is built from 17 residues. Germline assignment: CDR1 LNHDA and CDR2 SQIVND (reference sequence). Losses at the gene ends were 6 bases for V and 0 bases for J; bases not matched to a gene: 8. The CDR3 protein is CASRGSGGLSSYNEQFF. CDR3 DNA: TGTGCCAGTAGGGGTAGCGGGGGGTTAAGCTCCTACAATGAGCAGTTCTTC.

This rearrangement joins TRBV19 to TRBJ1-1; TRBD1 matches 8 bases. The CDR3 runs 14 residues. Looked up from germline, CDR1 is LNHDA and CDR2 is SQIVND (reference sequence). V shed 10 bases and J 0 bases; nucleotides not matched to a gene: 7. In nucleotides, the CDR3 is TGTGCCACCAGACGGGACAGGATGAACACTGAAGCTTTCTTT. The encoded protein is CATRRDRMNTEAFF.

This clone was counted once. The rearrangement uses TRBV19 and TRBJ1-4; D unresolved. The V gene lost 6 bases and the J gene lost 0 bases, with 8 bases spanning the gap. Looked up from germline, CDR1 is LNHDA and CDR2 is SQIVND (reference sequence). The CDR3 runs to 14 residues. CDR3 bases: TGTGCCAGTAGCCTACCACCAACTAATGAAAAACTGTTTTTT. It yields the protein CASSLPPTNEKLFF.

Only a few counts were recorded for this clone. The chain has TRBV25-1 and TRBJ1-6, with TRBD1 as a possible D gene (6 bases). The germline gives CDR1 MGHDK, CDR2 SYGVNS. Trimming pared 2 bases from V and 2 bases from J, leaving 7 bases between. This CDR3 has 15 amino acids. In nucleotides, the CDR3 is TGTGCCAGCAGTGAAGACAGGACCTATAATTCACCCCTCCACTTT. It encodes CASSEDRTYNSPLHF. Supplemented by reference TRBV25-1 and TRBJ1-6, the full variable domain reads EADIYQTPRYLVIGTGKKITLECSQTMGHDKMYWYQQDPGMELHLIHYSYGVNSTEKGDLSSESTVSRIRTEHFPLTLESARPSHTSQYLCASSEDRTYNSPLHFGNGTRLTVT.

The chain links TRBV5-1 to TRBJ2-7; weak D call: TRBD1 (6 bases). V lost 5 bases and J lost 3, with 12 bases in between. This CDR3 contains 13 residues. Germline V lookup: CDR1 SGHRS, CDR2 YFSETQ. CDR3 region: CASRGGRDYEQYF. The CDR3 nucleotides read TGCGCCAGCAGAGGGGGAAGGGACTACGAGCAGTACTTC.

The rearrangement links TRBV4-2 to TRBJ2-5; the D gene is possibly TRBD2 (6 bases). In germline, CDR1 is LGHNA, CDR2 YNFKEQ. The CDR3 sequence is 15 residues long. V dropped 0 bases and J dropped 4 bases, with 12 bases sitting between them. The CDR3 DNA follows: TGTGCCAGCAGCCAAGATGCGGCCGGGGGAGAGACCCAGTACTTC. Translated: CASSQDAAGGETQYF.

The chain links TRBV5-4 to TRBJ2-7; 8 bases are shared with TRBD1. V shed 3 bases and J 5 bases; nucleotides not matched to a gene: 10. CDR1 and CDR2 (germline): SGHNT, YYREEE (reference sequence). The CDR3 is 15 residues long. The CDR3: CASSSRDRRFNEQYF. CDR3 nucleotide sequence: TGTGCCAGCAGCTCCCGGGACAGGAGGTTCAACGAGCAGTACTTC.

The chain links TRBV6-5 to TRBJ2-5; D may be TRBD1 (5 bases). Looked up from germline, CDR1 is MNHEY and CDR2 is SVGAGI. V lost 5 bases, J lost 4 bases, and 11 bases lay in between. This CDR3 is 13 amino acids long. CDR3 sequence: CASSRRQTETQYF. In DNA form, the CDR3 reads TGTGCCAGCAGTCGAAGACAGACAGAGACCCAGTACTTC.

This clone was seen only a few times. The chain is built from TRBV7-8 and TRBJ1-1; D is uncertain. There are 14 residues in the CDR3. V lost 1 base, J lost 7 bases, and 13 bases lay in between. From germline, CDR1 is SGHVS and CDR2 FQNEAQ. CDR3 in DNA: TGTGCCAGCAGCTTAGATAGAGGGTCTAATGAAGCTTTCTTT. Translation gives CASSLDRGSNEAFF.

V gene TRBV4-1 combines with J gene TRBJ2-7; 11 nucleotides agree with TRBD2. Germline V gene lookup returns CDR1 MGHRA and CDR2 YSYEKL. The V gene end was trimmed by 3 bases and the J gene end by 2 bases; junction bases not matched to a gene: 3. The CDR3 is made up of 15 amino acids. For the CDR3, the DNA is TGCGCCAGCAGCCAGTCTAGCGGGGGGACCTACGAGCAGTACTTC. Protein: CASSQSSGGTYEQYF.

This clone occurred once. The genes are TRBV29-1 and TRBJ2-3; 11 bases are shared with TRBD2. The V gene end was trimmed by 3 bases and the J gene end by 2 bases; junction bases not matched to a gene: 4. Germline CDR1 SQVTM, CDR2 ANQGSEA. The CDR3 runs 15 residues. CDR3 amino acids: CSVDSGRANTDTQYF. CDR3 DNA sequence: TGCAGCGTTGATAGCGGGAGGGCCAACACAGATACGCAGTATTTT.

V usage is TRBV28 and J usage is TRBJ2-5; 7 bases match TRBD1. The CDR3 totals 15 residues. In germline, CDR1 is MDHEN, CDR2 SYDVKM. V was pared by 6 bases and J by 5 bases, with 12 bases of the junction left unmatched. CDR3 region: CASSTRQGPGETQYF. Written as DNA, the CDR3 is TGTGCCAGCAGCACCAGACAGGGCCCAGGGGAGACCCAGTACTTC.

CDR3 in amino acids: CASSYREGGHSSNQPQHF. CDR3 in DNA: TGTGCCAGCTCCTATAGGGAGGGGGGACATTCAAGCAATCAGCCCCAGCATTTT. This rearrangement joins TRBV18 to TRBJ1-5; a weak D match, TRBD1 (6 bases). The CDR3 has 18 amino acids. Germline V gene sequence: CDR1 KGHSH, CDR2 LQKENI. V gave up 6 bases and J gave up 1 base, with 22 bases separating them.

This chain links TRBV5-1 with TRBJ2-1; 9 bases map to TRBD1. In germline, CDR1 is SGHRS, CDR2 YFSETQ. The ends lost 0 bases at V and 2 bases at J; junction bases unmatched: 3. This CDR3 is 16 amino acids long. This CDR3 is CASSLDGTGTYNEQFF. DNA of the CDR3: TGCGCCAGCAGCTTGGACGGGACAGGGACCTACAATGAGCAGTTCTTC.

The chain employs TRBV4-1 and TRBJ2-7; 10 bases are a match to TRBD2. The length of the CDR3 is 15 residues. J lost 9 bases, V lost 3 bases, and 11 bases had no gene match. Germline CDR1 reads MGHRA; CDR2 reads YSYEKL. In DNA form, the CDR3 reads TGCGCCAGCAGCCAGATTATAGCGGGGGGTTTTTGGCAGTACTTC. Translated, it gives CASSQIIAGGFWQYF.

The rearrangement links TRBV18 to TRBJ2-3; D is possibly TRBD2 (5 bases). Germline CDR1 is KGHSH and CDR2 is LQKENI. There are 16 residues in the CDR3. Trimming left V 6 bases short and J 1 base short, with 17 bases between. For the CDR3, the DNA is TGTGCCAGCTCCCCCGACTATGGCCCTCGCACAGATACGCAGTATTTT. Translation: CASSPDYGPRTDTQYF. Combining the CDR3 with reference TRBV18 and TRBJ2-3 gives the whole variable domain NAGVMQNPRHLVRRRGQEARLRCSPMKGHSHVYWYRQLPEEGLKFMVYLQKENIIDESGMPKERFSAEFPKEGPSILRIQQVVRGDSAAYFCASSPDYGPRTDTQYFGPGTRLTVL.

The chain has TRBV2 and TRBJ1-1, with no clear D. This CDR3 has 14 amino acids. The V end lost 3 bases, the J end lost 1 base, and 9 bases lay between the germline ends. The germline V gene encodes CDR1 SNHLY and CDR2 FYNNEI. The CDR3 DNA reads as TGTGCCAGCAGTGACGTGACACCGAACACTGAAGCTTTCTTT. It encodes CASSDVTPNTEAFF.

The CDR3 DNA is TGTGCCAGCAGTACCGACACGACGGGACACAGCTACGAGCAGTACTTC. Translating it yields CASSTDTTGHSYEQYF. The V and J genes are TRBV27 and TRBJ2-7, with a weak D call TRBD1 (6 bases). Germline V CDR1 and CDR2: MNHEY, SMNVEV (reference sequence). V lost 5 bases to trimming and J lost 3 bases, with 20 bases between them. CDR3 length equals 16 residues.

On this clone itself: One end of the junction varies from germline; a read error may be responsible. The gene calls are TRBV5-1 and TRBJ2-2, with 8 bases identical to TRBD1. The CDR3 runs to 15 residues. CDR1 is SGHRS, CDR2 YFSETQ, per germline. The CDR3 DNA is TGCGCCAGCAGCTTGGGACAGGGGAACATCGGGGAGCTGTTTTTT. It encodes CASSLGQGNIGELFF.